This T cell receptor (beta chain) was recovered during a study of blood T cell repertoires in COVID-19 (dated by TCRdb to about 2020). With regard to the full study: Samples covering the acute and convalescent phases of COVID-19 were provided by collaborators in the United States, Italy and Spain. The material from the prospective study consisted of cDNA or gDNA derived from T cells, B-cell-depleted T cells, or PBMCs. Deeply sampled blood TCRbeta repertoires from subjects exposed to, actively infected with, or recovered from COVID-19 were included in the dataset. The repertoires were released in a freely available public database intended as a resource for research on the immune response to SARS-CoV-2. The samples were drawn from two sources: the first 160 participants of the ongoing ImmuneRACE study, and fewer than 1,500 subjects contributed by 6 global collaborators. A de-identified subject ID, COVID-19 status, age in years and sex were almost always included in the sample metadata. Where available, HLA class I and class II types were obtained from metadata supplied by the sample provider rather than from assay-based typing. Study-wide conclusions, independent of this receptor: How much clinical and demographic metadata was included differed by source and by participant, and the metadata was provided uncurated.

Its CDR3 holds 14 amino acids, cysteine through phenylalanine. CDR3 DNA only is kept here, 42 bases in frame from base 1. Looking up the germline V gene (reference sequence) yields CDR1 LNHDA and CDR2 SQIVND. V is pruned by 8 bases and J by 0 bases, leaving 3 bases of the junction without a gene match. TCRbeta CDR3 regions were amplified from genomic DNA using the immunoSEQ Assay, a bias-controlled multiplex PCR. In the original analysis: The number of nucleated cells in each sample was estimated from the amplification of reference gene primers within the assay. Sequence reads were collapsed and filtered to measure the absolute abundance of every unique TCRbeta CDR3 rearrangement. For each sample, productive Simpson clonality was calculated by taking the square root of Simpson's diversity index across productive rearrangements. The table comes from immuneACCESS by way of TCRdb, which keeps in-frame sequences with V and J called. Part of the clones is missing from these tables; in studies checked, under half for an unresolved V gene and the rest for unknown reasons. V, J and clone size derive from that table, while D and trimming were established from the DNA sequence. This sample gives a few hundred thousand clones in total; around 89% of them show up just once. The biggest ten clones account for approximately 4% of the sample.

In the prospective study, participants were about 18 to 95 years old, resided in 25 or so geographic areas of the United States, and were enrolled through a virtual design. Cohort assignment in the prospective study relied on participant-reported clinical history from a screening survey and a study questionnaire. Mobile phlebotomists in the prospective study collected whole blood, serum and a nasopharyngeal or oropharyngeal swab from every participant. Prospective study participants could optionally give additional blood draws and questionnaires over a roughly 2-month period. Before DNA extraction, blood samples from the prospective study were shipped at room temperature or frozen. On this clone itself: Its antigen is still unknown. No quality values exist for individual bases; no much larger clone is one base distant.

The rearranged chain carries TRBV19 and TRBJ2-2, and 7 bases in between align with TRBD2. This TCR came from a woman aged 18 to 35 with acute COVID-19. Sequenced input: PBMCs or T cells enriched from blood (not recorded which). The CDR3 here reads CASGDYPNTGELFF. The DNA is as follows: TGTGCCAGTGGGGACTATCCGAACACCGGGGAGCTGTTTTTT.